These 19 T cell receptor beta chains were sequenced from one sample in a study of blood T cell repertoires in COVID-19. The repertoire was sequenced with immunoSEQ multiplex PCR; TCRdb's copy has only in-frame clones and lacks some. The table has approximately 240,000 clones, under 85% seen once. Material for sequencing was peripheral blood. These TCRs come from a woman aged 40 to 49 with active or convalescent COVID-19.

This clone has just one count. The rearrangement uses TRBV24-1 and TRBJ1-5, with 7 positions matching TRBD1. This CDR3 spans 16 amino acids. Germline loops: CDR1 KGHDR, CDR2 SFDVKD. V was pared by 2 bases and J by 5 bases, with 8 bases of the junction left unmatched. The CDR3 region has the DNA TGTGCCACCAGTGATTCTGTCGAGGGGGCCGATCAGCCCCAGCATTTT. Its translation is CATSDSVEGADQPQHF.

V gene TRBV5-4 combines with J gene TRBJ1-2; tentatively, D is TRBD1 (6 bases). In germline, CDR1 is SGHNT, CDR2 YYREEE (reference sequence). The length of the CDR3 is 13 residues. Trimming left V 1 base short and J 2 bases short, with 6 bases between. The CDR3 spells CASSLRGNYGYTF. For the CDR3, the DNA is TGTGCCAGCAGCTTGAGGGGGAACTATGGCTACACCTTC. Full variable domain (rest looked up from reference TRBV5-4 and TRBJ1-2): ETGVTQSPTHLIKTRGQQVTLRCSSQSGHNTVSWYQQALGQGPQFIFQYYREEENGRGNFPPRFSGLQFPNYSSELNVNALELDDSALYLCASSLRGNYGYTFGSGTRLTVV.

V gene TRBV2 combines with J gene TRBJ1-5, with 7 positions matching TRBD1. Looked up from germline, CDR1 is SNHLY and CDR2 is FYNNEI. The CDR3 is 15 amino acids. V was clipped by 3 bases and J by 6 bases; unmatched bases: 8. The CDR3 DNA is TGTGCCAGCAGTGAGAGGGGGCAAGGGTTTCAGCCCCAGCATTTT. Residues: CASSERGQGFQPQHF.

The chain is built from TRBV30 and TRBJ2-5; possibly TRBD1 for D (6 bases). CDR1 is GTSNPN and CDR2 is SVGIG in the germline V gene (reference sequence). The CDR3 is 22 amino acids. Trimming pared 1 base from V and 0 bases from J, leaving 33 bases between. The CDR3 region is CAWSARQDLRRQGGLYQETQYF. The CDR3 DNA reads as TGTGCCTGGAGTGCCCGACAGGATTTAAGGCGACAAGGCGGACTGTACCAAGAGACCCAGTACTTC.

The CDR3 loop is CAGGEGENSPLHF. The CDR3 region has the DNA TGTGCCGGCGGGGAAGGTGAAAATTCACCCCTCCACTTT. The chain recombines TRBV9 with TRBJ1-6; D unresolved. CDR3 length equals 13 residues. Trimming stripped 10 bases from V and 7 bases from J, with 15 bases between. Looked up from germline, CDR1 is SGDLS and CDR2 is YYNGEE.

This rearrangement joins TRBV9 to TRBJ2-5; maybe TRBD2 (6 bases). Germline V CDR1 and CDR2: SGDLS, YYNGEE. The CDR3 totals 15 residues. The ends were cut back, 10 bases at V and 2 bases at J, with 21 bases in the middle. The chain's CDR3 is CASREVLGQQETQYF. Here the CDR3 DNA reads TGTGCCTCGAGGGAGGTACTAGGGCAGCAAGAGACCCAGTACTTC.

V usage is TRBV5-4 and J usage is TRBJ2-4; D is possibly TRBD2 (6 bases). Germline CDR1 reads SGHNT; CDR2 reads YYREEE (reference sequence). This CDR3 is 15 amino acids long. V was shortened by 2 bases and J by 4 bases, with 13 bases between the two germline ends. The CDR3 protein is CASSLTSRGKNIQYF. CDR3 coding DNA: TGTGCCAGCAGCTTAACTAGCCGTGGGAAAAACATTCAGTACTTC.

The rearrangement links TRBV19 to TRBJ1-4, with 7 bases aligning to TRBD1. Per germline, CDR1 LNHDA and CDR2 SQIVND (reference sequence). CDR3 size: 15 residues. Unmatched junction bases numbered 8, after V lost 3 bases and J lost 7 bases. CDR3 residues: CASSMRARGTEKLFF. CDR3 sequence (DNA): TGTGCCAGTAGTATGAGGGCCAGGGGGACTGAAAAACTGTTTTTT.

CDR3 bases: TGTGCCAGCAGTTCACCAAGACTAGCGGGGGGTTACGAGCAGTACGTC. Its translation: CASSSPRLAGGYEQYV. The J gene is TRBJ2-7, the V gene TRBV28, with 13 bases identical to TRBD2. Germline CDR1 is MDHEN and CDR2 is SYDVKM. V was pared by 4 bases and J by 4 bases, with 7 bases of the junction left unmatched. This CDR3 is 16 amino acids long.

V usage is TRBV29-1 and J usage is TRBJ1-1; no clear D. Germline V gene sequence: CDR1 SQVTM, CDR2 ANQGSEA. The ends were cut back, 7 bases at V and 1 base at J, with 13 bases in the middle. The CDR3 length is 13 residues. The CDR3 sequence: CSARQRTNTEAFF. The CDR3 nucleotides read TGCAGCGCCCGACAACGAACGAACACTGAAGCTTTCTTT.

V is TRBV27 and J is TRBJ1-5; 8 nucleotides match TRBD1. Per germline, CDR1 MNHEY and CDR2 SMNVEV (reference sequence). Germline trimming cut 5 bases from V and 6 bases from J; bases unmatched to any gene: 24. The CDR3 spans 20 residues. The CDR3 DNA sequence: TGTGCCAGCAGTAATTATACCAGGCGACAGGGGCGACCTTGGGGTCAGCCCCAGCATTTT. Encoded protein: CASSNYTRRQGRPWGQPQHF.

This sequence joins TRBV30 and TRBJ1-2; the D gene is possibly TRBD1 (6 bases). CDR3 size: 13 residues. The V and J ends lost 4 bases and 2 bases respectively, with 11 bases between them. The germline CDR1 and CDR2 sequences are GTSNPN and SVGIG (reference sequence). The DNA for the CDR3 is TGTGCCTGGACCCGGACAGAAAACTATGGCTACACCTTC. This translates into CAWTRTENYGYTF.

The rearrangement links TRBV2 to TRBJ2-1; TRBD2 matches at 9 bases. The trim removed 7 bases at V and 0 bases at J, leaving 13 bases unmatched. CDR1 is SNHLY and CDR2 is FYNNEI in the germline V gene. The CDR3 extends over 18 amino acids. CDR3 protein: CASTIRASGVISYNEQFF. CDR3 nucleotides: TGTGCCAGCACGATCCGGGCTAGCGGGGTAATCTCCTACAATGAGCAGTTCTTC.

This sequence joins TRBV6-1 and TRBJ1-5, with D unclear. V was cut by 0 bases and J by 5 bases, with 17 bases left in between. Germline values: CDR1 MNHNS, CDR2 SASEGT. CDR3 length equals 17 residues. The CDR3 protein is CASSEARNARGHQPQHF. CDR3 DNA sequence: TGTGCCAGCAGTGAAGCGCGGAACGCCCGAGGTCATCAGCCCCAGCATTTT.

This clone has a single count. Other DNA sequences in this sample translate to the same CDR3. This chain connects TRBV5-4 to TRBJ1-1; the match to TRBD1 covers 8 bases. This CDR3 has 15 amino acids. V trimming: 1 base; J trimming: 5 bases; junction bases outside the gene matches: 7. The germline V gene has CDR1 SGHNT and CDR2 YYREEE (reference sequence). CDR3 in amino acids: CASSLSRQGTTEAFF. CDR3 coding DNA: TGTGCCAGCAGCTTGTCCCGACAGGGGACAACTGAAGCTTTCTTT.

This chain connects TRBV5-1 to TRBJ2-3, with TRBD2 matching over 8 bases. The V gene end was trimmed by 1 base and the J gene end by 5 bases; junction bases not matched to a gene: 6. The CDR3 is 15 residues long. CDR1 and CDR2 (germline): SGHRS, YFSETQ. This chain's CDR3 is CASSLIRGGLDTQYF. DNA for the CDR3: TGCGCCAGCAGCTTGATCCGGGGGGGATTAGATACGCAGTATTTT. Full variable domain (outside the CDR3, taken from reference TRBV5-1 and TRBJ2-3): KAGVTQTPRYLIKTRGQQVTLSCSPISGHRSVSWYQQTPGQGLQFLFEYFSETQRNKGNFPGRFSGRQFSNSRSEMNVSTLELGDSALYLCASSLIRGGLDTQYFGPGTRLTVL.

The chain has TRBV5-6 and TRBJ1-3; 7 nucleotides agree with TRBD1. This CDR3 spans 16 amino acids. Germline V gene data show CDR1 as SGHDT and CDR2 as YYEEEE. The V gene end was trimmed by 4 bases and the J gene end by 2 bases; junction bases not matched to a gene: 9. As DNA, the CDR3 is TGTGCCAGCAGCGACCCGACAGGGAGGACTGGAAACACCATATATTTT. It codes for CASSDPTGRTGNTIYF.

This clone showed up many times. The chain couples TRBV13 to TRBJ2-2; D unclear. Germline values: CDR1 PRHDT, CDR2 FYEKMQ (reference sequence). V was shortened by 2 bases and J by 6 bases, with 4 bases between the two germline ends. The CDR3 spans 12 residues. In DNA, the CDR3 is TGTGCCAGCAGCTTACTAGCCGGGGAGCTGTTTTTT. Protein sequence: CASSLLAGELFF.

The V gene is TRBV10-2, the J gene TRBJ2-1; D may be TRBD2 (6 bases). The ends were cut back, 2 bases at V and 1 base at J, with 15 bases in the middle. This CDR3 has 17 residues. Germline assignment: CDR1 WSHSY and CDR2 SAAADI. CDR3 protein: CASSEILGLRSYNEQFF. The DNA of the CDR3 is TGCGCCAGCAGTGAGATATTGGGACTCCGATCCTACAATGAGCAGTTCTTC.